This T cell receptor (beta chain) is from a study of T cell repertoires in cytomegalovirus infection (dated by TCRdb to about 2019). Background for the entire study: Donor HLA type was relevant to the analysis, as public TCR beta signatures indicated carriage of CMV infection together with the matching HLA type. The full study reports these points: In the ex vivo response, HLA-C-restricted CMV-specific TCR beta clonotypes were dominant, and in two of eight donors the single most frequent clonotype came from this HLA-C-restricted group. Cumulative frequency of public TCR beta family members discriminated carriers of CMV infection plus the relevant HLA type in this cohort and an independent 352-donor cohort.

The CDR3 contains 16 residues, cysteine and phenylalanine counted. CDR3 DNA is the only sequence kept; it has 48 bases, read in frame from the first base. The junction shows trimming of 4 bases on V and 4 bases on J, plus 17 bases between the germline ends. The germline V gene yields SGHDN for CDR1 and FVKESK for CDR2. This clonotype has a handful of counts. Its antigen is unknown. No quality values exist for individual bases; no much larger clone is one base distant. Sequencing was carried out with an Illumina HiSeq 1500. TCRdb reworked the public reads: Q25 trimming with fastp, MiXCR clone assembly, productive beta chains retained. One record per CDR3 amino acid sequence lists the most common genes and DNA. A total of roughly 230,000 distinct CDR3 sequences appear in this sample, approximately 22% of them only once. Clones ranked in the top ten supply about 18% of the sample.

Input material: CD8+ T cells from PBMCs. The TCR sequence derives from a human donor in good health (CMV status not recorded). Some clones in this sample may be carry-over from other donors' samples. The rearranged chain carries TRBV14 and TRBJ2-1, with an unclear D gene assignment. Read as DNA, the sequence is TGTGCCAGCAGCCCCCAACACACGAATTTGTACAATGAGCAGTTCTTC. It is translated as CASSPQHTNLYNEQFF.